This T cell receptor beta chain was observed in a study of blood T cell repertoires in COVID-19. Data came from immunoSEQ multiplex PCR; TCRdb stores just in-frame clones and leaves some out. The sample records roughly 410,000 clones, 75% to 90% being singletons. The germline CDR1 and CDR2 sequences are SGHNT and YENEEA. Trimming removed 0 bases from V and 1 base from J; junction bases left unmatched: 1. The CDR3 spans 16 residues. Notes on this clone: The same CDR3 arises from other DNA sequences in this sample as well.

This chain joins TRBV11-3 and TRBJ2-3, with 10 bases fitting TRBD2. This receptor was taken from a woman aged 40 to 49 with COVID-19, enrolled during active disease. The sample consisted of peripheral blood. The CDR3 protein is CASSLDLAGGTDTQYF. CDR3 DNA: TGTGCCAGCAGCTTAGATCTAGCGGGGGGCACAGATACGCAGTATTTT.